The 19 T cell receptor beta chains below come from one sample, sequenced in a study of T cells after somatic rescue of genetic block. Assay: immunoSEQ multiplex PCR; the TCRdb copy retains only in-frame clones and omits some. In the table there are approximately 9,800 clones, around 69% of which are singletons. The sequenced sample was peripheral blood mononuclear cells (PBMCs). These receptors all stem from a boy between 10 and 17 years old.

This clone appeared a few times. This chain joins TRBV5-4 and TRBJ1-3; D is unclear. The length of the CDR3 is 15 residues. With 1 base removed from V and 0 bases from J, the gap between germline ends came to 8 bases. The germline CDR1 and CDR2 sequences are SGHNT and YYREEE (reference sequence). CDR3 amino acids: CASSLFGTSGNTIYF. The CDR3 DNA reads as TGTGCCAGCAGCTTGTTTGGAACCTCTGGAAACACCATATATTTT.

V and J are TRBV10-3 and TRBJ1-1; D uncertain. The length of the CDR3 is 13 residues. Trimming removed 7 bases at V and 4 bases at J, with 13 bases between. CDR1 and CDR2 (germline): ENHRY, SYGVKD. The CDR3 DNA is TGTGCCATCATGTCATTTGACATCACTGAAGCTTTCTTT. Protein sequence: CAIMSFDITEAFF.

The chain carries TRBV5-1 and TRBJ2-7; perhaps TRBD2 as D (6 bases). Trimming took off 0 bases at V and 0 bases at J, with 10 bases between the two ends. Germline values: CDR1 SGHRS, CDR2 YFSETQ. This CDR3 is 15 amino acids long. The chain's CDR3 is CASSLVVADSYEQYF. CDR3 DNA: TGCGCCAGCAGCTTGGTGGTAGCGGACTCCTACGAGCAGTACTTC.

The genes are TRBV10-3 and TRBJ1-5; unclear D gene. In germline, CDR1 is ENHRY, CDR2 SYGVKD. V was cut by 2 bases and J by 2 bases, with 7 bases left in between. The CDR3 is 14 residues long. CDR3 sequence reads: CAISETEGNQPQHF. The CDR3 region has the DNA TGTGCCATCAGTGAGACGGAGGGCAATCAGCCCCAGCATTTT.

This clone was seen a few times. This rearrangement joins TRBV6-4 to TRBJ2-3; 9 bases agree with TRBD2. The trim removed 6 bases at V and 1 base at J, leaving 8 bases unmatched. Germline CDR1 MRHNA, CDR2 SNTAGT. The CDR3 loop spans 16 amino acids. The CDR3 region is CASSSRPSGGTDTQYF. The CDR3 nucleotides read TGTGCCAGCAGCTCCCGGCCTAGCGGGGGCACAGATACGCAGTATTTT.

This sequence joins TRBV5-1 and TRBJ2-7, with a weak D call TRBD2 (5 bases). V gave up 0 bases and J gave up 6 bases, with 19 bases separating them. This CDR3 has 16 amino acids. The germline gives CDR1 SGHRS, CDR2 YFSETQ. The CDR3 spells CASSLAATGRGSEQYF. DNA of the CDR3: TGCGCCAGCAGCTTGGCCGCGACCGGGCGTGGGAGCGAGCAGTACTTC. The whole variable domain, filled in from reference TRBV5-1 and TRBJ2-7, reads KAGVTQTPRYLIKTRGQQVTLSCSPISGHRSVSWYQQTPGQGLQFLFEYFSETQRNKGNFPGRFSGRQFSNSRSEMNVSTLELGDSALYLCASSLAATGRGSEQYFGPGTRLTVT.

The chain joins TRBV7-2 to TRBJ2-3, with D unclear. The CDR3 consists of 14 residues. V lost 1 base and J lost 0, with 5 bases in between. The V gene's germline CDR1 is SGHTA and CDR2 FQGNSA. The CDR3: CASSLGLSTDTQYF. CDR3 nucleotides: TGTGCCAGCAGCTTAGGCCTTAGCACAGATACGCAGTATTTT.

This clone has a handful of counts. This chain uses TRBV9 with TRBJ2-7; 7 nucleotides align to TRBD1. This CDR3 comprises 15 residues. Germline V gene data show CDR1 as SGDLS and CDR2 as YYNGEE. V lost 4 bases and J lost 1; bases outside the gene matches: 8. CDR3 sequence reads: CASSPGTVPSYEQYF. The DNA for the CDR3 is TGTGCCAGCAGCCCGGGGACAGTCCCATCCTACGAGCAGTACTTC.

This chain joins TRBV19 and TRBJ2-3, with no clear D. From germline, CDR1 is LNHDA and CDR2 SQIVND (reference sequence). Trimming cost V 5 bases and J 3 bases, with 3 bases left between them. The CDR3 consists of 11 residues. This CDR3 is CASSQTDTQYF. In DNA form, the CDR3 reads TGTGCCAGTAGTCAGACAGATACGCAGTATTTT. Complete variable domain (other parts from reference TRBV19 and TRBJ2-3): DGGITQSPKYLFRKEGQNVTLSCEQNLNHDAMYWYRQDPGQGLRLIYYSQIVNDFQKGDIAEGYSVSREKKESFPLTVTSAQKNPTAFYLCASSQTDTQYFGPGTRLTVL.

The V and J genes are TRBV5-1 and TRBJ2-6; 8 bases align to TRBD1. The V segment lost 2 bases and the J segment 0 bases; nucleotides outside the gene matches: 16. Germline loops: CDR1 SGHRS, CDR2 YFSETQ. This CDR3 is built from 21 residues. CDR3 nucleotide sequence: TGCGCCAGCAGCTTAAGACCCCCGGGACAGGCCAAAAACTCTGGGGCCAACGTCCTGACTTTC. Translating it yields CASSLRPPGQAKNSGANVLTF.

This clone has a handful of counts. The J gene is TRBJ2-3, the V gene TRBV11-1, with TRBD2 matching 13 bases. This CDR3 is 17 amino acids long. V was clipped by 3 bases and J by 1 base; unmatched bases: 4. CDR1 SGHAT and CDR2 FQDESV come from the germline V gene (reference sequence). The CDR3 DNA follows: TGTGCCAGCAGCTTCGGACTAGCGGGGGTCGGCACAGATACGCAGTATTTT. Translation: CASSFGLAGVGTDTQYF.

The genes are TRBV2 and TRBJ2-1; D ambiguous. There are 15 residues in the CDR3. With 8 bases removed from V and 3 bases from J, the gap between germline ends came to 17 bases. The germline CDR1 and CDR2 sequences are SNHLY and FYNNEI. CDR3 sequence reads: CASGPFGPGYNEQFF. Here the CDR3 DNA reads TGTGCCAGCGGACCCTTCGGGCCCGGCTACAATGAGCAGTTCTTC.

This clone has only a few counts. The chain couples TRBV19 to TRBJ1-6; D gene unclear. Trimming removed 4 bases at V and 9 bases at J, with 13 bases between. The CDR3 has 14 residues. From germline, CDR1 is LNHDA and CDR2 SQIVND (reference sequence). The CDR3 sequence is CASSRPEALSPLHF. CDR3 in DNA: TGTGCCAGTAGTAGACCAGAGGCCCTTTCACCCCTCCACTTT.

Relative to its sample, this clone is medium-sized. The chain links TRBV6-5 to TRBJ2-2, with a weak D call TRBD2 (5 bases). Between the trimmed V and J ends, which lost 0 bases and 7 bases, there was a span of 15 bases. The CDR3 contains 16 residues. The germline CDR1 and CDR2 sequences are MNHEY and SVGAGI. The CDR3 coding sequence is TGTGCCAGCAGTTACTCGAATAGCGTTATAGGCGGGGAGCTGTTTTTT. Encoded protein: CASSYSNSVIGGELFF.

The rearrangement uses TRBV19 and TRBJ2-1; perhaps TRBD2 as D (5 bases). Germline V lookup: CDR1 LNHDA, CDR2 SQIVND (reference sequence). Trimming took 6 bases from V and 5 from J, leaving 29 bases between them. The CDR3 has 19 residues. Written as DNA, the CDR3 is TGTGCCAGTAGACCCGGTTGGTTCCCTATAGCGAAGTTAAACAATGAGCAGTTCTTC. This sequence encodes CASRPGWFPIAKLNNEQFF.

This chain links TRBV6-1 with TRBJ1-5, with a possible D match to TRBD1 (5 bases). Per the germline V gene, CDR1 is MNHNS and CDR2 is SASEGT. The CDR3 totals 14 residues. V lost 6 bases and J lost 4, with 13 bases in between. The CDR3 is CASRQGTVNQPQHF. The CDR3 region has the DNA TGTGCCAGCAGGCAAGGGACGGTGAATCAGCCCCAGCATTTT.

This clone showed up just a few times. This chain connects TRBV5-6 to TRBJ1-1; the match to TRBD1 covers 7 bases. Trimming cost V 0 bases and J 9 bases; bases outside gene matches: 11. The length of the CDR3 is 15 residues. Germline loops: CDR1 SGHDT, CDR2 YYEEEE. CDR3 amino acids: CASSLAIGTAQKAFF. CDR3 DNA: TGTGCCAGCAGCTTGGCCATAGGGACAGCGCAGAAAGCTTTCTTT.

This clone was detected only a few times. This sequence joins TRBV18 and TRBJ2-3, with 11 bases that match TRBD2. The CDR3 is made up of 17 amino acids. In germline, CDR1 is KGHSH, CDR2 LQKENI. V was pared by 2 bases and J by 1 base, with 5 bases of the junction left unmatched. In DNA, the CDR3 is TGTGCCAGCTCACCAATACTAGCGGGAGTGGGCACAGATACGCAGTATTTT. It codes for CASSPILAGVGTDTQYF. Looking up the rest from reference TRBV18 and TRBJ2-3 gives the full variable domain: NAGVMQNPRHLVRRRGQEARLRCSPMKGHSHVYWYRQLPEEGLKFMVYLQKENIIDESGMPKERFSAEFPKEGPSILRIQQVVRGDSAAYFCASSPILAGVGTDTQYFGPGTRLTVL.

CDR3 DNA sequence: TGTGCCAGCAGCTTACTCCGCACTGAAGCTTTCTTT. Its protein is CASSLLRTEAFF. V gene TRBV7-9 combines with J gene TRBJ1-1; D call uncertain. The CDR3 loop spans 12 amino acids. Looked up from germline, CDR1 is SEHNR and CDR2 is FQNEAQ (reference sequence). V was shortened by 2 bases and J by 4 bases, with 5 bases between the two germline ends.